This T cell receptor (beta chain) was recovered during a study of tumor and adjacent non-tumor tissue in lung cancer. Three rounds of nested PCR, following a modified ARM-PCR protocol, produced the TCRbeta library. In TCRdb, the multiplex PCR reads were re-called with MiXCR into one record per CDR3 protein. The table records approximately 75,000 distinct CDR3 sequences, more than 60% of them present only once. To note about this clonotype: The antigen remains undetermined. At one end, the junction sequence differs from germline, possibly due to a read error.

This sample's RNA came from whole unsorted tissue. Broader study findings: Tumor tissue had significantly higher TCR diversity than normal lung.

The sample comprised lung tumor tissue. The clonotype originates from a woman aged 45 to 65 with non-small cell lung cancer.

The CDR3 coding sequence is TGTGCCAGCAGCCAAGAAGGACTGGCGGTAGAAGACCGCTACGAACAGTACTTC. Translation: CASSQEGLAVEDRYEQYF. The V and J genes are TRBV4-2 and TRBJ2-7, with a possible D match to TRBD2 (5 bases). The germline V gene has CDR1 LGHNA and CDR2 YNFKEQ. This CDR3 is built from 18 residues.